Below are 16 T cell receptor beta chains sequenced from a single sample in a study of beta chain features in type 1 diabetes. Reverse transcription of all isolated RNA meant that expressed TCRB transcripts were sequenced. Sequenced by immunoSEQ multiplex PCR; TCRdb stores in-frame clones only, minus some. Here the sample spans more than 300,000 clones, roughly a tenth being singletons. These TCRs' antigens remain unknown. Study outcomes and limitations: Shortening of TCRB CDR3s, moderate but significant, appeared in all four CD4+ subsets of Type 1 diabetes patients.

Sample: central memory CD4+ T cells from blood. Receptors originate from a man aged 25-40 years with type 1 diabetes.

This clone was picked up many times. This chain uses TRBV28 with TRBJ2-7; 8 nucleotides line up with TRBD1. The CDR3 is 15 amino acids. Germline V gene lookup returns CDR1 MDHEN and CDR2 SYDVKM. After removal of 10 bases from V and 5 bases from J, the junction contained 16 bases not matched to a gene. CDR3 sequence (DNA): TGTGCCACCGAAGATCAGGGGGCAGAAAGCGACGAGCAGTACTTC. Protein sequence: CATEDQGAESDEQYF. Full variable domain (outside the CDR3, taken from reference TRBV28 and TRBJ2-7): DVKVTQSSRYLVKRTGEKVFLECVQDMDHENMFWYRQDPGLGLRLIYFSYDVKMKEKGDIPEGYSVSREKKERFSLILESASTNQTSMYLCATEDQGAESDEQYFGPGTRLTVT.

This clone was seen a handful of times. This chain joins TRBV5-1 and TRBJ2-2; D gene ambiguous. CDR3 length: 17 amino acids. The V gene's germline CDR1 is SGHRS and CDR2 YFSETQ. V was pared by 0 bases and J by 4 bases, with 16 bases between. As DNA, the CDR3 is TGCGCCAGCAGCTTGGTACAGACCACCGTGGGCACCGGGGAGCTGTTTTTT. Amino acids: CASSLVQTTVGTGELFF.

This clone was detected only a few times. The rearrangement joins TRBV18 to TRBJ2-3; D might be TRBD1 (6 bases). In germline, CDR1 is KGHSH, CDR2 LQKENI. This CDR3 is built from 16 residues. V lost 0 bases and J lost 0, with 10 bases in between. The CDR3 DNA sequence: TGTGCCAGCTCACCACCGAGGACAGCTAGCACAGATACGCAGTATTTT. It is translated as CASSPPRTASTDTQYF.

J is TRBJ1-2 and V is TRBV6-1; 8 bases map to TRBD1. The CDR3 length is 14 residues. Germline assignment: CDR1 MNHNS and CDR2 SASEGT. V shed 6 bases, J shed 8 bases, and the junction held 11 bases outside the gene matches. CDR3 nucleotides: TGTGCCAGCAGCGCCCCCGGACAGGGAAAAGGCTACACCTTC. Protein: CASSAPGQGKGYTF.

This clone has a count of ten or more. The rearrangement uses TRBV14 and TRBJ1-1; the D is unclear. Germline loops: CDR1 SGHDN, CDR2 FVKESK. This CDR3 contains 12 residues. V dropped 1 base and J dropped 4 bases, with 4 bases sitting between them. The CDR3 DNA reads TGTGCCAGCAGCCAAGTAGGCACTGAAGCTTTCTTT. It translates to CASSQVGTEAFF.

The genes are TRBV27 and TRBJ2-3; D ambiguous. V gave up 5 bases and J gave up 2 bases, with 5 bases separating them. The CDR3 extends over 12 amino acids. The V gene's germline CDR1 is MNHEY and CDR2 SMNVEV (reference sequence). The CDR3 region is CASSGNTDTQYF. The DNA for the CDR3 is TGTGCCAGCAGTGGAAACACAGATACGCAGTATTTT.

The chain recombines TRBV7-2 with TRBJ2-7; no clear D gene. From germline, CDR1 is SGHTA and CDR2 FQGNSA. The CDR3 spans 14 residues. V was pared by 2 bases and J by 2 bases, with 10 bases between. CDR3 bases: TGTGCCAGCAGCTTACGAGGCCCTCCCTACGAGCAGTACTTC. The encoded protein is CASSLRGPPYEQYF. The whole variable domain, filled in from reference TRBV7-2 and TRBJ2-7, reads GAGVSQSPSNKVTEKGKDVELRCDPISGHTALYWYRQSLGQGLEFLIYFQGNSAPDKSGLPSDRFSAERTGGSVSTLTIQRTQQEDSAVYLCASSLRGPPYEQYFGPGTRLTVT.

In this sample, this clone turned up a few times. J is TRBJ2-5 and V is TRBV9; TRBD1 matches 12 bases. Looked up from germline, CDR1 is SGDLS and CDR2 is YYNGEE. The CDR3 is 15 amino acids. J lost 5 bases, V lost 3 bases, and 5 bases had no gene match. The CDR3 nucleotides read TGTGCCAGCAGCGCCGGGACAGGGGGCGCCGAGACCCAGTACTTC. It specifies CASSAGTGGAETQYF.

The chain links TRBV29-1 to TRBJ2-1; 7 positions match TRBD1. Germline CDR1 is SQVTM and CDR2 is ANQGSEA. The CDR3 covers 13 residues. V dropped 5 bases and J dropped 4; count of bases not matched to a gene: 5. CDR3 protein: CSVLGRGYNEQFF. In DNA, the CDR3 is TGCAGCGTTCTCGGCAGGGGGTACAATGAGCAGTTCTTC.

This clone was recorded at least ten times. V gene TRBV19 combines with J gene TRBJ2-1; tentatively, D is TRBD1 (6 bases). V lost 5 bases, J lost 4 bases, and 18 bases lay in between. Germline lookup yields CDR1 LNHDA and CDR2 SQIVND (reference sequence). The length of the CDR3 is 16 residues. The CDR3 protein is CASSSSGTLIYNEQFF. The CDR3 nucleotides are TGTGCCAGTAGTTCATCGGGGACACTGATTTACAATGAGCAGTTCTTC.

This clone has just a few counts. The identical CDR3 is also encoded by other nucleotide sequences in the sample. The V call is TRBV7-6, the J call TRBJ2-5; 10 positions match TRBD2. J lost 5 bases, V lost 5 bases, and 8 bases had no gene match. The germline V gene has CDR1 SGHVS and CDR2 FNYEAQ. CDR3 size: 15 residues. CDR3 residues: CASSRTERGGETQYF. The CDR3, as DNA: TGTGCCAGCAGCCGGACGGAGCGGGGGGGCGAGACCCAGTACTTC.

The rearrangement uses TRBV2 and TRBJ1-2, with 12 bases aligning to TRBD1. The CDR3 contains 17 residues. J gave up 1 base and V 6 bases, and 9 bases lay outside the gene matches. Looked up from germline, CDR1 is SNHLY and CDR2 is FYNNEI. CDR3 sequence (DNA): TGTGCCAGCAGAGATTCCGGGACAGGGGGCGGTAACTATGGCTACACCTTC. As protein: CASRDSGTGGGNYGYTF.

The table lists this clone with a few counts. CDR3: CASSDRGRGYTF. Here the CDR3 DNA reads TGTGCCAGTTCGGACAGGGGGCGAGGCTACACCTTC. The gene calls are TRBV6-4 and TRBJ1-2, with 11 bases that match TRBD1. Germline trimming cut 9 bases from V and 8 bases from J; bases unmatched to any gene: 5. CDR3 length: 12 amino acids. Germline V gene data show CDR1 as MRHNA and CDR2 as SNTAGT.

This chain joins TRBV7-9 and TRBJ2-6, with D perhaps TRBD2 (5 bases). This CDR3 is built from 15 residues. The germline V gene encodes CDR1 SEHNR and CDR2 FQNEAQ (reference sequence). Between the trimmed V and J ends, which lost 8 bases and 3 bases, there was a span of 14 bases. The CDR3 bases are TGTGCCAGCCAGTTTTCGGGAAGTGGGGCCAACGTCCTGACTTTC. The encoded protein is CASQFSGSGANVLTF. Filled out from reference TRBV7-9 and TRBJ2-6, the complete variable domain reads DTGVSQNPRHKITKRGQNVTFRCDPISEHNRLYWYRQTLGQGPEFLTYFQNEAQLEKSRLLSDRFSAERPKGSFSTLEIQRTEQGDSAMYLCASQFSGSGANVLTFGAGSRLTVL.

This chain joins TRBV11-3 and TRBJ1-1; D remains ambiguous. CDR1 and CDR2 from the germline V gene are SGHNT and YENEEA. The CDR3 loop spans 13 amino acids. The V gene lost 0 bases and the J gene lost 4 bases, with 6 bases spanning the gap. CDR3 sequence (DNA): TGTGCCAGCAGCTTAGATGAAGGCACTGAAGCTTTCTTT. This gives the protein CASSLDEGTEAFF.

This clone was seen many times. The chain is built from TRBV7-2 and TRBJ2-3, with 9 bases aligning to TRBD2. The CDR3 totals 15 residues. After removal of 5 bases from V and 7 bases from J, the junction contained 10 bases not matched to a gene. The germline CDR1 and CDR2 sequences are SGHTA and FQGNSA. The CDR3 bases are TGTGCCAGCAGCCCAGGAGGACTAGCGTTTAATACGCAGTATTTT. This encodes CASSPGGLAFNTQYF.